Below, 5 T cell receptor beta chains from the same sample are listed, as sequenced in a study of technical replicates of blood from several donors. Clones were sequenced by immunoSEQ multiplex PCR, and TCRdb holds only the in-frame ones, with some missing. The sample records fewer than 65,000 clones, roughly 86% being singletons. The sample taken for sequencing was PBMCs. The source of these receptors is a human donor in good health. Some clones in this sample may be carry-over from other donors' samples.

The chain has TRBV6-5 and TRBJ2-3, with D uncertain. This CDR3 has 15 residues. The V gene lost 6 bases and the J gene lost 1 base, with 14 bases spanning the gap. The V gene's germline CDR1 is MNHEY and CDR2 SVGAGI. DNA for the CDR3: TGTGCCAGCAGCTACATGGCAACCGGCACAGATACGCAGTATTTT. The encoded protein is CASSYMATGTDTQYF.

A single count supports this clone. V and J are TRBV7-6 and TRBJ2-1, with 7 bases aligning to TRBD2. Germline CDR1 and CDR2: SGHVS and FNYEAQ. CDR3 length: 14 residues. J lost 6 bases, V lost 3 bases, and 5 bases had no gene match. The CDR3 sequence is CASSFEGGVNEQFF. CDR3 in DNA: TGTGCCAGCAGCTTTGAGGGAGGGGTCAATGAGCAGTTCTTC. Full variable domain (rest looked up from reference TRBV7-6 and TRBJ2-1): GAGVSQSPRYKVTKRGQDVALRCDPISGHVSLYWYRQALGQGPEFLTYFNYEAQQDKSGLPNDRFSAERPEGSISTLTIQRTEQRDSAMYRCASSFEGGVNEQFFGPGTRLTVL.

The V and J genes are TRBV2 and TRBJ2-1; no definite D call. Trimming cost V 2 bases and J 2 bases, with 7 bases left between them. The CDR3 contains 14 residues. Germline V gives CDR1 SNHLY, CDR2 FYNNEI. The CDR3 here is CASSEWQTYNEQFF. Here the CDR3 DNA reads TGTGCCAGCAGTGAATGGCAGACCTACAATGAGCAGTTCTTC.

This sequence joins TRBV29-1 and TRBJ2-7, with 10 bases that match TRBD2. The CDR3 runs 15 residues. J lost 3 bases, V lost 3 bases, and 8 bases had no gene match. The germline V gene encodes CDR1 SQVTM and CDR2 ANQGSEA. CDR3 amino acids: CSVDDKASGSYEQYF. CDR3 coding DNA: TGCAGCGTTGATGACAAGGCTAGCGGGAGCTACGAGCAGTACTTC.

V is TRBV5-1 and J is TRBJ1-2; D gene ambiguous. Germline lookup yields CDR1 SGHRS and CDR2 YFSETQ. Trimming left V 0 bases short and J 7 bases short, with 16 bases between. The CDR3 has 15 amino acids. Written as DNA, the CDR3 is TGCGCCAGCAGCTTGGAGCAGGCTTTCCTGGGTGGCTACACCTTC. This translates into CASSLEQAFLGGYTF.